A selection of T cell receptor beta chains follows, all from one sample in a study of post-analysis software for immune sequencing data. MiXCR, run by TCRdb on the PCR reads, gives a single entry per CDR3 protein. The top ten clones hold about 12% of a sample with fewer than 600,000 distinct CDR3 sequences, around 40% of them seen once. Sequenced: blood. The receptor source for this set is a girl aged 5-17 years with multiple sclerosis. Both conserved end residues are part of each CDR3. The order of the fields is J gene, V gene, clone size, D gene, CDR3 protein, CDR3 DNA. D genes are given only for firm matches. The size entry is marked missing in some rows and otherwise reads once, few, many or a size class.

j_gene: TRBJ2-5; v_gene: TRBV4-3; abundance: -; d_gene: -; CDR3aa: CASGQARWETQYF; CDR3nt: TGCGCCAGCGGCCAAGCTCGGTGGGAGACCCAGTACTTC
j_gene: TRBJ2-1; v_gene: TRBV20-1; abundance: few; d_gene: TRBD2; CDR3aa: CSARGSSGRNEQFF; CDR3nt: TGCAGTGCTAGAGGGAGTAGCGGGAGAAATGAGCAGTTCTTC
j_gene: TRBJ1-2; v_gene: TRBV20-1; abundance: few; d_gene: -; CDR3aa: CSARDEREGGYTF; CDR3nt: TGCAGTGCTAGGGACGAGAGGGAGGGTGGCTACACCTTC
j_gene: TRBJ2-1; v_gene: TRBV5-1; abundance: few; d_gene: -; CDR3aa: CASSLALEAEQFF; CDR3nt: TGCGCCAGCAGCTTGGCCTTGGAAGCTGAGCAGTTCTTC
j_gene: TRBJ1-1; v_gene: TRBV6-5; abundance: -; d_gene: -; CDR3aa: CASSPIETRDTEAFF; CDR3nt: TGTGCCAGCAGCCCCATTGAGACAAGGGACACTGAAGCTTTCTTT
j_gene: TRBJ2-5; v_gene: TRBV7-8; abundance: few; d_gene: TRBD2; CDR3aa: CASSSGLAGDFDEQYF; CDR3nt: TGTGCCAGCAGCTCCGGACTAGCGGGAGATTTCGATGAGCAGTACTTC
j_gene: TRBJ2-7; v_gene: TRBV27; abundance: -; d_gene: -; CDR3aa: CASSLRGVEVYYEQYF; CDR3nt: TGTGCCAGCAGTTTACGAGGGGTGGAGGTTTACTACGAGCAGTACTTC
j_gene: TRBJ1-1; v_gene: TRBV29-1; abundance: -; d_gene: -; CDR3aa: CSVARDRNTEAFF; CDR3nt: TGCAGCGTTGCCCGGGACCGCAACACTGAAGCTTTCTTT
j_gene: TRBJ1-4; v_gene: TRBV20-1; abundance: -; d_gene: -; CDR3aa: CSARVGPEKLFF; CDR3nt: TGCAGTGCTAGAGTGGGACCCGAAAAACTGTTTTTT
j_gene: TRBJ2-5; v_gene: TRBV25-1; abundance: -; d_gene: -; CDR3aa: CASRGSGETQYF; CDR3nt: TGTGCCAGCAGGGGTTCGGGAGAGACCCAGTACTTC
j_gene: TRBJ2-1; v_gene: TRBV27; abundance: few; d_gene: -; CDR3aa: CASAPRTGLSYNEQFF; CDR3nt: TGTGCCAGCGCCCCGAGGACTGGACTATCCTACAATGAGCAGTTCTTC
j_gene: TRBJ2-1; v_gene: TRBV20-1; abundance: -; d_gene: TRBD2; CDR3aa: CSASRLANEQFF; CDR3nt: TGCAGTGCTAGCCGACTAGCGAATGAGCAGTTCTTC
j_gene: TRBJ2-7; v_gene: TRBV2; abundance: -; d_gene: TRBD2; CDR3aa: CASGGTSGRIHEQYF; CDR3nt: TGTGCCAGCGGGGGGACTAGCGGGAGAATCCACGAGCAGTACTTC
j_gene: TRBJ2-4; v_gene: TRBV5-1; abundance: -; d_gene: TRBD2; CDR3aa: CASSFTSGSSTYIQYF; CDR3nt: TGCGCCAGCAGCTTCACTAGCGGGAGTAGTACATACATTCAGTACTTC
j_gene: TRBJ1-1; v_gene: TRBV20-1; abundance: -; d_gene: TRBD1; CDR3aa: CSATDRGTEAFF; CDR3nt: TGCAGTGCTACCGACAGGGGCACTGAAGCTTTCTTT
j_gene: TRBJ2-2; v_gene: TRBV28; abundance: -; d_gene: -; CDR3aa: CASTPARRITGELFF; CDR3nt: TGTGCCAGCACTCCCGCCCGGAGAATCACCGGGGAGCTGTTTTTT
j_gene: TRBJ2-6; v_gene: TRBV5-1; abundance: -; d_gene: -; CDR3aa: CASSYPDGSGANVLTF; CDR3nt: TGCGCCAGCTCTTACCCCGACGGCTCTGGGGCCAACGTCCTGACTTTC
j_gene: TRBJ1-2; v_gene: TRBV9; abundance: -; d_gene: -; CDR3aa: CASSVSSTGYTF; CDR3nt: TGTGCCAGCAGCGTAAGCTCGACGGGCTACACCTTC
j_gene: TRBJ1-1; v_gene: TRBV19; abundance: -; d_gene: -; CDR3aa: CASSIGMNTEAFF; CDR3nt: TGTGCCAGTAGTATTGGGATGAACACTGAAGCTTTCTTT
j_gene: TRBJ2-5; v_gene: TRBV12-3/TRBV12-4; abundance: -; d_gene: -; CDR3aa: CASDSNAKTQYF; CDR3nt: TGTGCCAGTGACTCAAACGCGAAGACCCAGTACTTC
j_gene: TRBJ1-1; v_gene: TRBV5-1; abundance: -; d_gene: TRBD1; CDR3aa: CASSLRTGAPHTEAFF; CDR3nt: TGCGCCAGCAGCCTACGGACAGGGGCCCCGCACACTGAAGCTTTCTTT
j_gene: TRBJ2-7; v_gene: TRBV7-9; abundance: few; d_gene: TRBD2; CDR3aa: CASSSWTSGRDSYEQYF; CDR3nt: TGTGCCAGCAGCTCTTGGACTAGCGGGAGGGACTCCTACGAGCAGTACTTC
j_gene: TRBJ2-1; v_gene: TRBV7-3; abundance: -; d_gene: -; CDR3aa: CASSWSGLAEQFF; CDR3nt: TGTGCCAGCAGCTGGAGTGGTCTAGCTGAGCAGTTCTTC
j_gene: TRBJ1-2; v_gene: TRBV20-1; abundance: once; d_gene: -; CDR3aa: CSARDELRGYTF; CDR3nt: TGCAGTGCTAGAGATGAATTGCGGGGCTACACCTTC
j_gene: TRBJ2-1; v_gene: TRBV10-1; abundance: many; d_gene: -; CDR3aa: CASSGGFGGRNEQFF; CDR3nt: TGCGCCAGCAGTGGGGGCTTTGGGGGCAGGAATGAGCAGTTCTTC
j_gene: TRBJ2-6; v_gene: TRBV12-3/TRBV12-4; abundance: -; d_gene: -; CDR3aa: CASSLFGTGTFGANVLTF; CDR3nt: TGTGCCAGCAGTTTATTTGGAACAGGGACCTTTGGGGCCAACGTCCTGACTTTC
j_gene: TRBJ2-3; v_gene: TRBV29-1; abundance: once; d_gene: -; CDR3aa: CSVVFTSTDTQYF; CDR3nt: TGCAGCGTTGTTTTTACTAGCACAGATACGCAGTATTTT
j_gene: TRBJ2-7; v_gene: TRBV28; abundance: -; d_gene: TRBD1; CDR3aa: CASSTHGTGTYEQYF; CDR3nt: TGTGCCAGCAGTACCCACGGGACAGGTACCTACGAGCAGTACTTC
j_gene: TRBJ2-5; v_gene: TRBV5-1; abundance: few; d_gene: -; CDR3aa: CASSYVGQQETQYF; CDR3nt: TGCGCCAGCAGCTACGTTGGACAGCAAGAGACCCAGTACTTC
j_gene: TRBJ2-3; v_gene: TRBV7-9; abundance: -; d_gene: -; CDR3aa: CASSLAEITDTQYF; CDR3nt: TGTGCCAGCAGCTTAGCGGAGATCACAGATACGCAGTATTTT
j_gene: TRBJ2-3; v_gene: TRBV7-6; abundance: -; d_gene: -; CDR3aa: CASSLVAEYPSTDTQYF; CDR3nt: TGTGCCAGCAGCTTAGTAGCAGAATATCCTAGCACAGATACGCAGTATTTT
j_gene: TRBJ2-7; v_gene: TRBV6-1; abundance: -; d_gene: TRBD1; CDR3aa: CATQTGGFYEQYF; CDR3nt: TGTGCCACCCAGACAGGGGGTTTCTACGAGCAGTACTTC
j_gene: TRBJ2-1; v_gene: TRBV4-1; abundance: -; d_gene: TRBD2; CDR3aa: CASSQSMSGSSYNEQFF; CDR3nt: TGCGCCAGCAGCCAGTCGATGAGCGGGAGCTCCTACAATGAGCAGTTCTTC
j_gene: TRBJ1-5; v_gene: TRBV11-2; abundance: once; d_gene: TRBD1; CDR3aa: CASSFGDRASNQPQHF; CDR3nt: TGTGCCAGCAGCTTCGGGGACAGGGCTAGCAATCAGCCCCAGCATTTT
j_gene: TRBJ2-5; v_gene: TRBV5-1; abundance: -; d_gene: TRBD2; CDR3aa: CASSGTSGVEETQYF; CDR3nt: TGCGCCAGCAGCGGTACTAGCGGAGTCGAGGAGACCCAGTACTTC
j_gene: TRBJ2-5; v_gene: TRBV5-1; abundance: few; d_gene: -; CDR3aa: CASSLHPTSQETQYF; CDR3nt: TGCGCCAGCAGCTTGCACCCGACATCTCAAGAGACCCAGTACTTC
j_gene: TRBJ2-1; v_gene: TRBV2; abundance: many; d_gene: -; CDR3aa: CASSYSSYNEQFF; CDR3nt: TGTGCCAGCTCTTACAGCTCCTACAATGAGCAGTTCTTC
j_gene: TRBJ2-1; v_gene: TRBV7-2; abundance: -; d_gene: -; CDR3aa: CASSLALGAYNEQFF; CDR3nt: TGTGCCAGCAGCTTGGCTCTAGGAGCCTACAATGAGCAGTTCTTC
j_gene: TRBJ1-2; v_gene: TRBV20-1; abundance: few; d_gene: -; CDR3aa: CSASDPGSYGYTF; CDR3nt: TGCAGTGCTAGTGATCCGGGCAGCTATGGCTACACCTTC
j_gene: TRBJ1-5; v_gene: TRBV6-1; abundance: -; d_gene: -; CDR3aa: CASSDRTDQPQHF; CDR3nt: TGTGCCAGCAGTGATAGGACAGATCAGCCCCAGCATTTT
j_gene: TRBJ2-5; v_gene: TRBV27; abundance: -; d_gene: -; CDR3aa: CASSYASQETQYF; CDR3nt: TGTGCCAGCAGTTACGCGTCCCAAGAGACCCAGTACTTC
j_gene: TRBJ2-5; v_gene: TRBV10-3; abundance: -; d_gene: TRBD1; CDR3aa: CAISEVQDRGQETQYF; CDR3nt: TGTGCCATCAGTGAGGTCCAGGACAGGGGGCAAGAGACCCAGTACTTC
j_gene: TRBJ2-7; v_gene: TRBV29-1; abundance: -; d_gene: -; CDR3aa: CSVESGNYKQYF; CDR3nt: TGCAGCGTTGAATCAGGAAACTACAAGCAGTACTTC
j_gene: TRBJ1-2; v_gene: TRBV9; abundance: -; d_gene: -; CDR3aa: CASSSRTGTYGYTF; CDR3nt: TGTGCCAGCAGCTCAAGAACAGGGACCTATGGCTACACCTTC
j_gene: TRBJ2-1; v_gene: TRBV5-1; abundance: -; d_gene: -; CDR3aa: CASSLNGQEQFF; CDR3nt: TGCGCCAGCAGCTTGAACGGCCAAGAGCAGTTCTTC